This TCR beta chain was captured in a study of CD4 T cells in relation to SARS-CoV-2 and coronaviruses. Study-wide context: After roughly ten days of antigen culture, PBMC TCR beta CDR3s were sequenced.

Comments on this clone: Its target is not known.

Before the COVID-19 pandemic, during about 2011-2019, CD4+ T cells were taken from unexposed donors. The cells were cultured for roughly 11 days before CD4+ T cells were isolated. Per germline, CDR1 MNHEY and CDR2 SVGAGI. This CDR3 is 13 amino acids long. Trimming took 6 bases from V and 0 from J, leaving 8 bases between them. Profiled with immunoSEQ multiplex PCR; TCRdb holds only in-frame clones, not every one. The sample includes some 22,000 clones, around 75% of them seen just once. This receptor was obtained from a human donor in good health. The genes are TRBV6-5 and TRBJ1-2; D not certain. The sequenced sample consisted of CD4+ T cells from PBMCs, cultured in vitro. CDR3 bases: TGTGCCAGCAGCCCCACCTCTAACTATGGCTACACCTTC. Translation gives CASSPTSNYGYTF.